This record looks at one T cell receptor (beta chain) sequence and its context. A much larger clonotype is one base distant, so this may be a read error. Time point of the sample: persistent/refractory GD, antithyroid drugs over 5 years with positive TRAb. The TCR library used RNA extracted from PBMCs. The length of the CDR3 is 16 residues. V was trimmed by 5 bases and J by 5 bases, leaving 21 bases between them. Germline lookup yields CDR1 MNHNS and CDR2 SASEGT. This sample was included in a study of regulatory T cells in long-lasting Graves disease. Investigators prepared the TCR beta libraries by applying iRepertoire HTBI primers and Arm-PCR of CDR3 regions. MiXCR, applied by TCRdb to the multiplex PCR reads, yields one record per CDR3 protein. Among around 430,000 distinct CDR3 sequences listed, 20% to 25% were seen once.

The material was peripheral blood mononuclear cells (PBMCs), obtained when the disease was refractory, from a patient treated with antithyroid drugs. The chain uses TRBV6-1 and TRBJ1-1; D may be TRBD1 (5 bases). This TCR derives from a female donor with Graves disease. CDR3 DNA: TGTGCCAGCAGTCCGGTGGGGGTCTGGGGGGGAACTGAAGCTTTCTTT. This encodes CASSPVGVWGGTEAFF.